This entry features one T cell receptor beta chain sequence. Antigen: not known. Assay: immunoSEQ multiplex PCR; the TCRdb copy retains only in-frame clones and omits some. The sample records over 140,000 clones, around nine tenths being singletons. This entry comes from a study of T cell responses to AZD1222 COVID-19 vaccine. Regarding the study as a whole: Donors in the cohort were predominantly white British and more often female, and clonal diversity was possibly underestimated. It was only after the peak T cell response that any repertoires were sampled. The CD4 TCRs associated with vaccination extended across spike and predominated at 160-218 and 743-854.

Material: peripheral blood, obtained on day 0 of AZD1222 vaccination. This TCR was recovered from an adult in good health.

The CDR3: CASSLVKSGEYGYTF. CDR3 nucleotides: TGTGCCAGCAGCTTAGTAAAGTCAGGAGAATATGGCTACACCTTC. The genes are TRBV7-9 and TRBJ1-2; no firm D call. CDR3 length: 15 amino acids. Deletions cut 1 base from V and 5 bases from J, with 14 bases between. CDR1 is SEHNR, CDR2 FQNEAQ, per germline (reference sequence).